This T cell receptor (beta chain) is drawn from a study of blood T cells in healthy people across ages. Study-level results: Long-lived donors had more naive CD4+ cells and higher diversity than aged donors.

Combining a sample-barcoded 5' primer with a J-beta primer mix, a second PCR ran for roughly 6 to 12 cycles. Every single cDNA molecule received a tag from a template-switch adaptor with 12 random nucleotides. TCRdb analysed the 5' RACE reads with MiXCR anew, one entry per CDR3 protein. The table lists 600,000 or so distinct CDR3 sequences, around 20% of them singletons. This clonotype came up many times. Its cognate antigen is unknown. This CDR3 region has 14 residues. Deletions cut 0 bases from V and 8 bases from J, with 13 bases between. From germline, CDR1 is SGHDN and CDR2 FVKESK. The donors, healthy Caucasians from Russia, were aged about 6 to 95.

The J gene is TRBJ1-1, the V gene TRBV14; D ambiguous. The TCR was taken from a man in his 70s in good health. Sequenced: blood. The CDR3 region has the DNA TGTGCCAGCAGCCAAGATGGGCACATTAAGGAAGCTTTCTTT. Protein: CASSQDGHIKEAFF.